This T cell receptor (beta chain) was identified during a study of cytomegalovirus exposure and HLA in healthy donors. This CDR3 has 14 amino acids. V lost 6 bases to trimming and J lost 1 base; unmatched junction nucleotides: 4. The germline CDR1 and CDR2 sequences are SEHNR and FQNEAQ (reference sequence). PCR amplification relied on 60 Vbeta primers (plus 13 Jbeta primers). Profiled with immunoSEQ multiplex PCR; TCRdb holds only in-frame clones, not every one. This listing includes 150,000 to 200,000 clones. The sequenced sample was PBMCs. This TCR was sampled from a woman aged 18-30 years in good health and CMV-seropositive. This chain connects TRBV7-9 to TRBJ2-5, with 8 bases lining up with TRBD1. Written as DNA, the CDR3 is TGTGCCAGCAGGGTGACAGGGGCCCAAGAGACCCAGTACTTC. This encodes CASRVTGAQETQYF. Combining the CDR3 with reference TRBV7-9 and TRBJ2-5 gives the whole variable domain DTGVSQNPRHKITKRGQNVTFRCDPISEHNRLYWYRQTLGQGPEFLTYFQNEAQLEKSRLLSDRFSAERPKGSFSTLEIQRTEQGDSAMYLCASRVTGAQETQYFGPGTRLLVL.